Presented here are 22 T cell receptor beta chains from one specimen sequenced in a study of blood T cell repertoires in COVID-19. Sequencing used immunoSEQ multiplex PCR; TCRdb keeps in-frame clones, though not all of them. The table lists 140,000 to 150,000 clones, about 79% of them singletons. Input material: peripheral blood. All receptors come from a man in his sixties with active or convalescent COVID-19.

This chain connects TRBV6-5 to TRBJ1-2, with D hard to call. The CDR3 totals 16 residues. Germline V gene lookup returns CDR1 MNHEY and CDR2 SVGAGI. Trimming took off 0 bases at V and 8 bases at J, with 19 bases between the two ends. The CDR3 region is CASSYSSGSPIDGYTF. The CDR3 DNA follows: TGTGCCAGCAGTTACTCCTCGGGATCCCCGATTGACGGCTACACCTTC.

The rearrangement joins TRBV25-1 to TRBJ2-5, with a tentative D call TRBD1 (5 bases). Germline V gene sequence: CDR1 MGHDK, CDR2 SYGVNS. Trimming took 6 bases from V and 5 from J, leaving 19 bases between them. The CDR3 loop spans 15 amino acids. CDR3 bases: TGTGCCAGCAGCCTTGGGCAGGGAAGGGTGGAGACCCAGTACTTC. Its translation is CASSLGQGRVETQYF.

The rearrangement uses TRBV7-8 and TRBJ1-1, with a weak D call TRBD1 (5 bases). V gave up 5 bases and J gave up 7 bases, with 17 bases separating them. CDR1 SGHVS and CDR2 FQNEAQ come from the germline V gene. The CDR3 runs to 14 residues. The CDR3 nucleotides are TGTGCCAGCAGCGCACTCGACAGATTTGATGAAGCTTTCTTT. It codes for CASSALDRFDEAFF.

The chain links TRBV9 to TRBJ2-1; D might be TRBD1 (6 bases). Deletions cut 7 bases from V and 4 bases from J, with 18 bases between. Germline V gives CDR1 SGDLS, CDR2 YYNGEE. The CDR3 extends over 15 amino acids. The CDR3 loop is CASGLGAELYNEQFF. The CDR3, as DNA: TGTGCCAGCGGGTTGGGGGCCGAGCTTTACAATGAGCAGTTCTTC.

The CDR3 sequence is CASSLTGTNNEQFF. In DNA, the CDR3 is TGTGCCAGCAGCTTGACCGGGACTAACAATGAGCAGTTCTTC. The V call is TRBV7-7, the J call TRBJ2-1; TRBD2 aligns across 7 bases. Trimming removed 3 bases from V and 5 bases from J; junction bases left unmatched: 4. The length of the CDR3 is 14 residues. The germline gives CDR1 SSHAT, CDR2 FNYEAQ (reference sequence).

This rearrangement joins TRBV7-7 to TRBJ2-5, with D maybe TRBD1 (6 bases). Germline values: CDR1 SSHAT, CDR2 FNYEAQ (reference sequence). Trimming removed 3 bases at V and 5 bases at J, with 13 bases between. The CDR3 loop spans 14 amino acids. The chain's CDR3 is CASSLAGAKETQYF. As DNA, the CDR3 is TGTGCCAGCAGCTTGGCAGGGGCGAAGGAGACCCAGTACTTC.

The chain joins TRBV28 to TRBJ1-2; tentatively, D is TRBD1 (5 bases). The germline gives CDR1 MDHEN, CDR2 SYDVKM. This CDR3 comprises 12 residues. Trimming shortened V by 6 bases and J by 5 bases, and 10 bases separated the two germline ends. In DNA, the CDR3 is TGTGCCAGCAGAGAAGACAGATATGGCTACACCTTC. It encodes CASREDRYGYTF.

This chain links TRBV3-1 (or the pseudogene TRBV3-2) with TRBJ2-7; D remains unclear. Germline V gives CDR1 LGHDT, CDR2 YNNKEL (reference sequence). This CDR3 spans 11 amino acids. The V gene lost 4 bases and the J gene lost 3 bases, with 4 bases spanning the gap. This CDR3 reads CASSPFYEQYF. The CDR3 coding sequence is TGTGCCAGCAGCCCCTTCTACGAGCAGTACTTC.

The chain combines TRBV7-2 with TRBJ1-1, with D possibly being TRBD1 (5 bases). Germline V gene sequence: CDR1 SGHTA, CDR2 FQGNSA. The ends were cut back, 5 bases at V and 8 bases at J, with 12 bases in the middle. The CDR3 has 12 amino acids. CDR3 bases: TGTGCCAGCAGCATACCGGGGGTCGAAGCTTTCTTT. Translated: CASSIPGVEAFF.

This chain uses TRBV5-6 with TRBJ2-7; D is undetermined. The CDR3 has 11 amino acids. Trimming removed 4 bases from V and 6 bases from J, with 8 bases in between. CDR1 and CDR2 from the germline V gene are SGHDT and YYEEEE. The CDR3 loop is CASSENSEQYF. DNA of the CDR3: TGTGCCAGCAGCGAAAACAGCGAGCAGTACTTC.

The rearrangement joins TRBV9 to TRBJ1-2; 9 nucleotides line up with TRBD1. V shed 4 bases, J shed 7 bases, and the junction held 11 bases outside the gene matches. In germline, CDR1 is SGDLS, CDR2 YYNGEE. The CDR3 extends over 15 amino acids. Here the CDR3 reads CASSPTQTGGVGYTF. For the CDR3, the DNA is TGTGCCAGCAGCCCCACCCAGACAGGGGGTGTTGGCTACACCTTC.

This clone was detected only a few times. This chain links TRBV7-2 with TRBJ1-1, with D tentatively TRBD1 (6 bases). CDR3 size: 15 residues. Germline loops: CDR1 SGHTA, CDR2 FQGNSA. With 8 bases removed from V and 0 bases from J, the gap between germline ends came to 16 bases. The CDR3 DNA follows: TGTGCCAGCGGCAGGGGCGGGCTGATGAACACTGAAGCTTTCTTT. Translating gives CASGRGGLMNTEAFF.

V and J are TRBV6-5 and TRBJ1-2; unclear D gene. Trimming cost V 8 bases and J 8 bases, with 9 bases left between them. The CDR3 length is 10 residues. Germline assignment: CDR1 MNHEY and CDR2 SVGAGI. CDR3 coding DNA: TGTGCCAGCGCTGGACTGGGCTACACCTTC. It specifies CASAGLGYTF.

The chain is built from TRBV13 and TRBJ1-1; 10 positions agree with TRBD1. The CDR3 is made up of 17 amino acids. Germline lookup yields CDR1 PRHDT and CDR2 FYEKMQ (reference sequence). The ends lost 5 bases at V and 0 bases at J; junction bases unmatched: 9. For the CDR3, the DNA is TGTGCCAGCAGCCTACGACAGGGGGCCGGCGTGAACACTGAAGCTTTCTTT. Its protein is CASSLRQGAGVNTEAFF. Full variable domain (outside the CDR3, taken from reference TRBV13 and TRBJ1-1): AAGVIQSPRHLIKEKRETATLKCYPIPRHDTVYWYQQGPGQDPQFLISFYEKMQSDKGSIPDRFSAQQFSDYHSELNMSSLELGDSALYFCASSLRQGAGVNTEAFFGQGTRLTVV.

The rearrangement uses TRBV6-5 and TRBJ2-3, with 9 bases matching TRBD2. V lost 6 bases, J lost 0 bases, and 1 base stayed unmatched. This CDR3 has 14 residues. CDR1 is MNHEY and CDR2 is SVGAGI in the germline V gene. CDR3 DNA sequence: TGTGCCAGCAGGCTAGCGGGGAGCACAGATACGCAGTATTTT. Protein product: CASRLAGSTDTQYF.

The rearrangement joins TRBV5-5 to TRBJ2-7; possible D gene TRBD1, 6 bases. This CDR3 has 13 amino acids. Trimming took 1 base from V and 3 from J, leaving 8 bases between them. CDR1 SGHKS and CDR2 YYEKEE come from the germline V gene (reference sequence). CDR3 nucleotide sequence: TGTGCCAGCAGCTTGCTACAGGGCTACGAGCAGTACTTC. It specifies CASSLLQGYEQYF.

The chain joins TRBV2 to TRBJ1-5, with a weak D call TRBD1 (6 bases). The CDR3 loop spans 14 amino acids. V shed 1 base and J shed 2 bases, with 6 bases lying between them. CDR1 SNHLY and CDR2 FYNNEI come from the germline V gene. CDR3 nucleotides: TGTGCCAGCAGTGAAGACAGGGGCAATCAGCCCCAGCATTTT. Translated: CASSEDRGNQPQHF.

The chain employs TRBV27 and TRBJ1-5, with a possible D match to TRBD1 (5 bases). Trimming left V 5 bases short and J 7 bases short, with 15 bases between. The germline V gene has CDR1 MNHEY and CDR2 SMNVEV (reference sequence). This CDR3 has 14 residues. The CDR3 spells CASSTTGGYQPQHF. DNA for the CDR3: TGTGCCAGCAGTACCACCGGGGGGTACCAGCCCCAGCATTTT.

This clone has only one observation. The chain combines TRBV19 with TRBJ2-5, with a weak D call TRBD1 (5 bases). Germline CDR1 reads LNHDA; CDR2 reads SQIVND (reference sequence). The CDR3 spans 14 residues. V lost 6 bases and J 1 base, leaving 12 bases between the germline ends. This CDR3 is CASSNGHRQETQYF. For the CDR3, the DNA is TGTGCCAGTAGCAATGGACACCGCCAAGAGACCCAGTACTTC. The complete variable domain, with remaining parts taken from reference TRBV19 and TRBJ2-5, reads DGGITQSPKYLFRKEGQNVTLSCEQNLNHDAMYWYRQDPGQGLRLIYYSQIVNDFQKGDIAEGYSVSREKKESFPLTVTSAQKNPTAFYLCASSNGHRQETQYFGPGTRLLVL.

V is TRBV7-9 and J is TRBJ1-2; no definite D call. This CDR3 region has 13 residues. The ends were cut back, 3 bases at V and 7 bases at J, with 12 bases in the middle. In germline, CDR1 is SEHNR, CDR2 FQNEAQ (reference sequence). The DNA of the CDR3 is TGTGCCAGCAGCTTCCGCTCGACTGGTGGCTACACCTTC. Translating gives CASSFRSTGGYTF.

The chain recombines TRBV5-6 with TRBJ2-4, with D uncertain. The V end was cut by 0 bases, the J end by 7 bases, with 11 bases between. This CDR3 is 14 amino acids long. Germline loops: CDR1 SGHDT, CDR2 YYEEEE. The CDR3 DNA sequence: TGTGCCAGCAGCTTGGGGAGACCGGAGAACATTCAGTACTTC. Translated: CASSLGRPENIQYF.

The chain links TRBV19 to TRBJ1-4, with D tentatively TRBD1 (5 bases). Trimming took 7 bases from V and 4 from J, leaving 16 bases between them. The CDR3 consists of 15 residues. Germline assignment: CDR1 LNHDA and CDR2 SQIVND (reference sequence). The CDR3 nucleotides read TGTGCCAGTATCCCTGGTTGGGGACTTAATGAAAAACTGTTTTTT. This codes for CASIPGWGLNEKLFF.